The T cell receptor beta chain described here comes from a study of blood T cell repertoires in COVID-19 (dated by TCRdb to 2019 to 2021). Broadly, across the study: Samples covering the acute and convalescent phases of COVID-19 were provided by collaborators in the United States, Italy and Spain. The material from the prospective study consisted of cDNA or gDNA derived from T cells, B-cell-depleted T cells, or PBMCs. Subjects who had been exposed to COVID-19, were actively infected with it, or had recovered from it provided the deeply sampled blood TCRbeta repertoires that made up the dataset. A freely available public database, intended as a resource for researchers studying the immune response to SARS-CoV-2, is where the repertoires were released. The samples were drawn from two sources: the first 160 participants of the ongoing ImmuneRACE study, and some 1,300 subjects contributed by 6 global collaborators. The sample metadata nearly always contained a de-identified subject ID, COVID-19 status, age in years and sex. HLA class I and class II types, where available, came from metadata supplied by the sample provider rather than from assay-based typing.

The paper's findings and limits, for the study overall: How much clinical and demographic metadata was included differed by source and by participant, and the metadata was provided uncurated.

CDR1 is given as SEHNR and CDR2 as FQNEAQ, both from the germline V gene (reference sequence). The CDR3 goes from the cysteine to the phenylalanine over 16 residues. The CDR3 DNA has 48 bases and is translated from base 1. Ends trimmed: V by 5 bases, J by 2 bases; bases unmatched to a gene: 6. The immunoSEQ Assay, a bias-controlled multiplex PCR, was used to amplify TCRbeta CDR3 regions from genomic DNA. Per the original workflow: The number of nucleated cells in each sample was estimated from the amplification of reference gene primers within the assay. Sequence reads were collapsed and filtered to measure the absolute abundance of every unique TCRbeta CDR3 rearrangement. For each sample, productive Simpson clonality was calculated as the square root of Simpson's diversity index across productive rearrangements. TCRdb holds this immuneACCESS table with in-frame rearrangements only. Some clones are missing; in checked studies, unresolved V genes explain under half, and the rest has no known cause. Clone size and V and J calls were adopted from that table, with D and trimming inferred from the DNA. Here the sample has some 350,000 clones; 87% occur a single time. The ten largest clones capture 2.5% to 3.5% of the sample.

Participants in the prospective study were aged roughly 18 to 89 years, lived in 20 to 25 United States geographic areas, and enrolled through a virtual design. Cohort assignment in the prospective study relied on participant-reported clinical history from a screening survey and a study questionnaire. Recovered participants in ImmuneRACE Cohort 3 were defined by two consecutive negative NP/OP PCR tests, clearance by a healthcare professional, or resolution of symptoms. Each participant in the prospective study had whole blood, serum and a nasopharyngeal or oropharyngeal swab collected by mobile phlebotomists. Participants in the prospective study had the option to provide additional blood draws and questionnaires over a roughly 2-month period. Before DNA extraction, prospective study blood samples were shipped either frozen or at room temperature. Concerning this clone: Its recognized antigen is unknown. Base-call qualities are not available, and no considerably larger clone is one nucleotide away.

This clonotype was obtained from a young woman who had recovered from COVID-19. The sequence is built from TRBV7-9 and TRBJ2-5, with 12 junctional bases fitting TRBD1. The sample taken for sequencing was PBMCs or T cells enriched from blood (not recorded which). The CDR3 loop reads CASSDRDRGQQETQYF. The nucleotide sequence is given as TGTGCCAGCAGCGACCGGGACAGGGGGCAACAAGAGACCCAGTACTTC.